This T cell receptor (beta chain) was documented in a study of T cell responses to AZD1222 COVID-19 vaccine. Study-wide points: Nearly half of spike-specific TCRs reportedly target variant regions that are unmutated in the B.1.351 and B.1.1.7 variants. Baseline serostatus was positive in only 5 to 7 AZD1222 recipients. Donors, mostly white British, included more females; clonal diversity was possibly underestimated.

The germline V and J ends were trimmed by 5 bases and 4 bases, with 15 bases remaining between them. Germline CDR1 reads SGHAT; CDR2 reads FQNNGV. The CDR3 loop spans 14 amino acids. Clones were read by immunoSEQ multiplex PCR, and TCRdb kept only the in-frame ones, dropping some. The sample lists 120,000 or so clones; roughly 90% were seen once. A remark on this clone: Its target is unknown.

The rearrangement uses TRBV11-2 and TRBJ2-7; the D gene is possibly TRBD2 (6 bases). This receptor was taken from an adult in good health. The material sequenced was peripheral blood, taken on day 0 of MenACWY control vaccination. CDR3 DNA: TGTGCCAGCAGCATGCTGACGGGGGTTTACGAGCAGTACTTC. Its translation is CASSMLTGVYEQYF.